The 28 T cell receptor beta chains listed next were all sequenced from one sample in a study of shared clonotypes between healthy human individuals. The table came from immunoSEQ multiplex PCR; TCRdb's copy has only in-frame clones and leaves some out. The data show 550,000 to 850,000 clones, around 74% seen once. The sequenced material came from memory CD4+ T cells sorted from blood. Subset specified: CD45RA-negative fraction. These receptors originate from a woman between 25 and 40 years old in good health.

V is TRBV28 and J is TRBJ2-3, with TRBD1 matching 7 bases. From germline, CDR1 is MDHEN and CDR2 SYDVKM. This CDR3 spans 16 amino acids. Losses at the gene ends were 5 bases for V and 0 bases for J; bases not matched to a gene: 8. CDR3 sequence reads: CASSPRQGKSTDTQYF. CDR3 nucleotide sequence: TGTGCCAGCAGTCCACGACAGGGTAAAAGCACAGATACGCAGTATTTT.

V gene TRBV11-2 combines with J gene TRBJ1-4; TRBD1 matches 8 bases. The CDR3 runs 14 residues. CDR1 is SGHAT, CDR2 FQNNGV, per germline. The junction had 4 bases not matched to a gene; V was cut back by 8 bases and J by 2 bases. In DNA, the CDR3 is TGTGCCAGCGCCTACAGGGGGACTAATGAAAAACTGTTTTTT. Its translation is CASAYRGTNEKLFF.

The chain joins TRBV9 to TRBJ2-1; 8 bases match TRBD2. V dropped 3 bases and J dropped 0; count of bases not matched to a gene: 8. Per the germline V gene, CDR1 is SGDLS and CDR2 is YYNGEE. This CDR3 is 17 amino acids long. The CDR3 DNA sequence: TGTGCCAGCAGCGCTCCCGGGGGGGAAATCTCCTACAATGAGCAGTTCTTC. Translation: CASSAPGGEISYNEQFF.

V and J are TRBV28 and TRBJ2-1, with D possibly matching TRBD2 (5 bases). This CDR3 comprises 20 residues. Germline V CDR1 and CDR2: MDHEN, SYDVKM. V was clipped by 4 bases and J by 0 bases, with 25 bases between them. CDR3 DNA: TGTGCCAGCAGTTCGGGCGCCTTCAATCGTCCGGCGGGCTCCTACAATGAGCAGTTCTTC. It translates to CASSSGAFNRPAGSYNEQFF.

This clone came up once. A read error likely explains this, since a far larger clone differs by one base. Other DNA sequences in the sample encode the same CDR3. The chain employs TRBV29-1 and TRBJ1-1; D uncertain. The V gene's germline CDR1 is SQVTM and CDR2 ANQGSEA. This CDR3 comprises 11 residues. V gave up 3 bases and J gave up 0 bases, with 2 bases separating them. This CDR3 is CSVELNTEAFF. CDR3 nucleotides: TGCAGCGTTGAGTTGAACACTGAAGCTTTCTTT.

This CDR3 reads CASTRQGRFEETQYF. CDR3 nucleotide sequence: TGTGCCAGCACCCGACAGGGGAGGTTTGAGGAGACCCAGTACTTC. V usage is TRBV9 and J usage is TRBJ2-5, with TRBD1 matching 8 bases. The CDR3 extends over 15 amino acids. Germline V gives CDR1 SGDLS, CDR2 YYNGEE. V gave up 6 bases and J gave up 5 bases; unmatched junction bases: 12.

V usage is TRBV28 and J usage is TRBJ1-4; a weak D match, TRBD1 (6 bases). CDR1 and CDR2 from the germline V gene are MDHEN and SYDVKM. Trimming cost V 7 bases and J 8 bases, with 20 bases left between them. This CDR3 comprises 15 residues. CDR3 nucleotide sequence: TGTGCCAGCATCCCTGGGGGGGGCTCAGGGGAAAAACTGTTTTTT. Its translation: CASIPGGGSGEKLFF.

The V call is TRBV28, the J call TRBJ2-7; 14 nucleotides agree with TRBD2. CDR3 length: 17 residues. Germline loops: CDR1 MDHEN, CDR2 SYDVKM. V gave up 6 bases and J gave up 5 bases; unmatched junction bases: 12. CDR3 DNA sequence: TGTGCCAGCAGCCCTAGTTTTGGGACTAGCGGGAGCGACGAGCAGTACTTC. This codes for CASSPSFGTSGSDEQYF.

Concerning this clone: A single base is all that separates this from a far larger clone, so a read error is likely. The chain carries TRBV11-3 and TRBJ2-7, with D maybe TRBD2 (7 bases). V was cut by 3 bases and J by 2 bases, with 11 bases left in between. The CDR3 spans 14 residues. In germline, CDR1 is SGHNT, CDR2 YENEEA. CDR3 bases: TGTGCCAGCAGCTTCCAGCGGGACACCTACGAGCAGTACTTC. The encoded protein is CASSFQRDTYEQYF.

The chain recombines TRBV30 with TRBJ2-2; a weak D match, TRBD2 (5 bases). This CDR3 spans 15 amino acids. Trimming took off 1 base at V and 1 base at J, with 10 bases between the two ends. Germline V gives CDR1 GTSNPN, CDR2 SVGIG (reference sequence). CDR3 DNA: TGTGCCTGGAGTGCCGCGAGGGTGAACACCGGGGAGCTGTTTTTT. Amino acid sequence: CAWSAARVNTGELFF.

This chain uses TRBV10-2 with TRBJ2-7; D ambiguous. The CDR3 is 15 amino acids. Germline V gene sequence: CDR1 WSHSY, CDR2 SAAADI. The V and J ends lost 10 bases and 1 base respectively, with 20 bases between them. DNA of the CDR3: TGCGCCACCCGTTCCGACCCGGACGCATCCTACGAGCAGTACTTC. Translated: CATRSDPDASYEQYF.

V is TRBV6-6 and J is TRBJ1-5; D remains unclear. Germline V lookup: CDR1 MNHNY, CDR2 SVGAGI (reference sequence). The V and J ends lost 6 bases and 0 bases respectively, with 6 bases between them. The CDR3 has 13 residues. The CDR3, as DNA: TGTGCCAGCAGGACTTATAGCAATCAGCCCCAGCATTTT. This sequence encodes CASRTYSNQPQHF.

Regarding this clone: Other nucleotide sequences from this sample produce the same CDR3. The chain joins TRBV28 to TRBJ2-7, with TRBD2 matching over 12 bases. The CDR3 loop spans 15 amino acids. The V segment lost 3 bases and the J segment 9 bases; nucleotides outside the gene matches: 9. The germline V gene has CDR1 MDHEN and CDR2 SYDVKM. The CDR3 protein is CASSLTSSGRGGQYF. CDR3 nucleotides: TGTGCCAGCAGTTTGACGTCTAGCGGGAGGGGCGGGCAGTACTTC.

The gene calls are TRBV9 and TRBJ2-1; 8 bases are shared with TRBD2. This CDR3 contains 12 residues. V lost 5 bases and J lost 9; bases outside the gene matches: 4. The V gene's germline CDR1 is SGDLS and CDR2 YYNGEE. The CDR3 spells CASRAAGVEQFF. The CDR3 nucleotides read TGTGCCAGCAGGGCAGCGGGAGTTGAGCAGTTCTTC.

The rearrangement links TRBV5-1 to TRBJ2-7; 7 bases map to TRBD2. J lost 1 base, V lost 0 bases, and 10 bases had no gene match. Looked up from germline, CDR1 is SGHRS and CDR2 is YFSETQ. There are 17 residues in the CDR3. The CDR3 nucleotides read TGCGCCAGCAGCTTGGTGGCGGCGGGGGAGAGGTCCTACGAGCAGTACTTC. Its protein is CASSLVAAGERSYEQYF. Full variable domain (outside the CDR3, taken from reference TRBV5-1 and TRBJ2-7): KAGVTQTPRYLIKTRGQQVTLSCSPISGHRSVSWYQQTPGQGLQFLFEYFSETQRNKGNFPGRFSGRQFSNSRSEMNVSTLELGDSALYLCASSLVAAGERSYEQYFGPGTRLTVT.

J is TRBJ2-7 and V is TRBV28; D is unresolved. Germline V gene data show CDR1 as MDHEN and CDR2 as SYDVKM. Trimming left V 5 bases short and J 0 bases short, with 5 bases between. The CDR3 has 12 amino acids. The CDR3 protein is CASSIPSYEQYF. As DNA, the CDR3 is TGTGCCAGCAGTATACCCTCCTACGAGCAGTACTTC.

The gene calls are TRBV27 and TRBJ2-3; TRBD2 matches 10 bases. Trimming at V came to 2 bases and at J to 6 bases, leaving 14 bases not matched to a gene. This CDR3 has 18 residues. The germline V gene has CDR1 MNHEY and CDR2 SMNVEV (reference sequence). The CDR3, as DNA: TGTGCCAGCAGTTTAAACAGACTAGCGGGCTGGGGATCGGATACGCAGTATTTT. Its protein product is CASSLNRLAGWGSDTQYF.

The chain employs TRBV7-7 and TRBJ2-5; 7 bases line up with TRBD1. CDR3 length: 14 residues. Germline values: CDR1 SSHAT, CDR2 FNYEAQ (reference sequence). The V gene end was trimmed by 0 bases and the J gene end by 5 bases; junction bases not matched to a gene: 3. The CDR3 DNA is TGTGCCAGCAGCTTAGCGACAGGGCTGGAGACCCAGTACTTC. As protein: CASSLATGLETQYF.

This chain links TRBV5-1 with TRBJ2-1; D unclear. There are 12 residues in the CDR3. The V gene's germline CDR1 is SGHRS and CDR2 YFSETQ. Trimming removed 2 bases at V and 5 bases at J, with 5 bases between. CDR3 residues: CASSFRNNEQFF. CDR3 DNA: TGCGCCAGCAGCTTTAGAAACAATGAGCAGTTCTTC.

This clone was seen a handful of times. J is TRBJ2-1 and V is TRBV7-2; D not resolved. Per the germline V gene, CDR1 is SGHTA and CDR2 is FQGNSA. The ends were cut back, 3 bases at V and 5 bases at J, with 8 bases in the middle. CDR3 length equals 13 residues. The CDR3 sequence is CASSFLPDNEQFF. The CDR3 region has the DNA TGTGCCAGCAGCTTCCTTCCGGACAATGAGCAGTTCTTC.

The chain's CDR3 is CASSVRLAAVYEQYF. CDR3 DNA: TGTGCCAGCAGCGTTCGACTAGCTGCGGTGTACGAGCAGTACTTC. The chain links TRBV9 to TRBJ2-7; 7 positions match TRBD2. CDR3 length: 15 residues. V was clipped by 2 bases and J by 4 bases; unmatched bases: 9. CDR1 and CDR2 (germline): SGDLS, YYNGEE. Full variable domain (outside the CDR3, taken from reference TRBV9 and TRBJ2-7): DSGVTQTPKHLITATGQRVTLRCSPRSGDLSVYWYQQSLDQGLQFLIQYYNGEERAKGNILERFSAQQFPDLHSELNLSSLELGDSALYFCASSVRLAAVYEQYFGPGTRLTVT.

The CDR3 region has the DNA TGCAGCGGCAAACTAGCGGGAGAGGGCGAGCAGTACTTC. Translation gives CSGKLAGEGEQYF. The chain is built from TRBV29-1 and TRBJ2-7, with 11 bases aligning to TRBD2. After removal of 7 bases from V and 6 bases from J, the junction contained 8 bases not matched to a gene. Germline V gene sequence: CDR1 SQVTM, CDR2 ANQGSEA. This CDR3 region has 13 residues.

The chain has TRBV10-3 and TRBJ2-7; D possibly corresponds to TRBD2 (6 bases). The CDR3 loop spans 15 amino acids. Per germline, CDR1 ENHRY and CDR2 SYGVKD. V was clipped by 3 bases and J by 0 bases, with 12 bases between them. The CDR3 nucleotides read TGTGCCATCAGTGACCCGGGGGTGGACTCCTACGAGCAGTACTTC. Protein product: CAISDPGVDSYEQYF.

The V call is TRBV28, the J call TRBJ2-3, with TRBD1 matching 7 bases. V lost 7 bases and J lost 2; bases outside the gene matches: 12. Looked up from germline, CDR1 is MDHEN and CDR2 is SYDVKM. The CDR3 contains 16 residues. CDR3 DNA: TGTGCCAGCAAACTTCCCGGGACAGACCTCACAGATACGCAGTATTTT. Translating gives CASKLPGTDLTDTQYF.

The chain is built from TRBV11-3 and TRBJ2-1; D may be TRBD1 or TRBD2 (5 bases each). The CDR3 is 16 residues long. The germline V and J ends were trimmed by 5 bases and 0 bases, with 14 bases remaining between them. CDR1 and CDR2 (germline): SGHNT, YENEEA. In DNA, the CDR3 is TGTGCCAGCAGCAGCCGGGACGCCAGCTCCTACAATGAGCAGTTCTTC. This encodes CASSSRDASSYNEQFF.

V gene TRBV7-2 combines with J gene TRBJ1-3, with D unclear. The germline V and J ends were trimmed by 5 bases and 4 bases, with 9 bases remaining between them. Germline V lookup: CDR1 SGHTA, CDR2 FQGNSA. The CDR3 runs to 13 residues. CDR3 sequence reads: CASSPYMGNTIYF. The DNA for the CDR3 is TGTGCCAGCAGCCCGTATATGGGAAACACCATATATTTT.

V and J are TRBV5-4 and TRBJ2-1, with TRBD2 identical over 7 bases. The V segment lost 4 bases and the J segment 5 bases; nucleotides outside the gene matches: 6. Germline CDR1 SGHNT, CDR2 YYREEE (reference sequence). This CDR3 contains 14 residues. CDR3 nucleotide sequence: TGTGCCAGCAGCCCCGGGAGGACCAACAATGAGCAGTTCTTC. It codes for CASSPGRTNNEQFF.

Points on this clone: The germline gene is not matched at one end of the junction; a read error may be the cause. The chain has TRBV28 and TRBJ1-4, with D possibly TRBD1 on 5 matching bases. The CDR3 has 16 amino acids. CDR1 is MDHEN, CDR2 SYDVKM, per germline. CDR3 amino acids: CASKTGGQGPKEKLFF. In DNA form, the CDR3 reads TGTGCCAGCAAAACAGGAGGGCAGGGCCCTAAGGAAAAACTGTTTTTT.